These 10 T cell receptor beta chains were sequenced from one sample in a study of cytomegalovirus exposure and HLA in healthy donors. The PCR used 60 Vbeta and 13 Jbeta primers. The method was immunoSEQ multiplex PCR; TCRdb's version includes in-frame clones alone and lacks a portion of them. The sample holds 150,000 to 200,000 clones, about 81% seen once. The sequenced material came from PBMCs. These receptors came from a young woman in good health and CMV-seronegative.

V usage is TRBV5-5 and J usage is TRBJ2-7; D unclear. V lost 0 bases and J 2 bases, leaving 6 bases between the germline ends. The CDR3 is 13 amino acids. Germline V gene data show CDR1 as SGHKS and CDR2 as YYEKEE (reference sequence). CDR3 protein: CASSLGSTYEQYF. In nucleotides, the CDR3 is TGTGCCAGCAGCTTGGGCAGTACCTACGAGCAGTACTTC.

CDR3 in DNA: TGCGCCAGCAGCCCCTCCCCGACAGACAACTATGGCTACACCTTC. Amino acid sequence: CASSPSPTDNYGYTF. The V and J genes are TRBV4-1 and TRBJ1-2; possible D gene TRBD1, 5 bases. The germline V gene encodes CDR1 MGHRA and CDR2 YSYEKL. This CDR3 comprises 15 residues. V was pared by 4 bases and J by 2 bases, with 14 bases between.

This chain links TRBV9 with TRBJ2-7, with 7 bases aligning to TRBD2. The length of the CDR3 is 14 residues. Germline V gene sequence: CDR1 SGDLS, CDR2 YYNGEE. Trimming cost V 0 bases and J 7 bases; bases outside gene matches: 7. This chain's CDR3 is CASSVAAGPTEQYF. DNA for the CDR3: TGTGCCAGCAGCGTAGCAGCGGGACCTACAGAGCAGTACTTC.

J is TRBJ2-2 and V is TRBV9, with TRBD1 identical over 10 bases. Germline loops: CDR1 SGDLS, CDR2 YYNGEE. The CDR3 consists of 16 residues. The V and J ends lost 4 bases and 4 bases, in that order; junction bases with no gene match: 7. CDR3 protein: CASSPRGQGLTGELFF. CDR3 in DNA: TGTGCCAGCAGCCCTCGGGGACAGGGGCTCACCGGGGAGCTGTTTTTT.

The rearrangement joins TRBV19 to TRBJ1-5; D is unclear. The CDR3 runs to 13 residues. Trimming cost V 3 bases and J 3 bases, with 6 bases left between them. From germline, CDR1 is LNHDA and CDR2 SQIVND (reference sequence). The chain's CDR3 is CASSIRVNQPQHF. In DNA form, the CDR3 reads TGTGCCAGTAGTATCCGGGTCAATCAGCCCCAGCATTTT.

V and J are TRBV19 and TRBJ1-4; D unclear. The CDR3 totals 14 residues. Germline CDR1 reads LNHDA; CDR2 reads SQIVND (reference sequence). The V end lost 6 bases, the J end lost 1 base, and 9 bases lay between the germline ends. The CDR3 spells CASSRFGTNEKLFF. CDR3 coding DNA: TGTGCCAGTAGCCGGTTTGGAACTAATGAAAAACTGTTTTTT.

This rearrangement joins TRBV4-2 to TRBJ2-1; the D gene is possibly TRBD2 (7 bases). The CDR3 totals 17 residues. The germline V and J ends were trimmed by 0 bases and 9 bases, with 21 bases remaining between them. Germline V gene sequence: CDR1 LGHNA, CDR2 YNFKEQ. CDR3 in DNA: TGTGCCAGCAGCCAAGAAGGGGGGGGGCGCATCCTAAGTGAGCAGTTCTTC. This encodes CASSQEGGGRILSEQFF.

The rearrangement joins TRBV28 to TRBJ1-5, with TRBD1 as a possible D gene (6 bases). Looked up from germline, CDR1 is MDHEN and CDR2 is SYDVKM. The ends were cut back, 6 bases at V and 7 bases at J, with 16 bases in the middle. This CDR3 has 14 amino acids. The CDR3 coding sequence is TGTGCCAGCAGCCAAACAGGGTCGTGGCAGCCCCAGCATTTT. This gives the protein CASSQTGSWQPQHF.

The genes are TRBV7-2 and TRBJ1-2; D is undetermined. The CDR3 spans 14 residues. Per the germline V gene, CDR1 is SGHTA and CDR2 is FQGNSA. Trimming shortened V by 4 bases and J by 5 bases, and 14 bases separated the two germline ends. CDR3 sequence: CASSSYYGEYGYTF. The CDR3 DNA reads TGTGCCAGCAGCTCCTATTACGGAGAATATGGCTACACCTTC.

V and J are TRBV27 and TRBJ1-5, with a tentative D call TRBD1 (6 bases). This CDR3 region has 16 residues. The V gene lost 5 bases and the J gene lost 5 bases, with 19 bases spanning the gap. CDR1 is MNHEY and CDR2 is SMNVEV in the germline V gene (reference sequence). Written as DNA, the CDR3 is TGTGCCAGCAGTCCCGTCGGATACAGGGTACATCAGCCCCAGCATTTT. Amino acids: CASSPVGYRVHQPQHF.